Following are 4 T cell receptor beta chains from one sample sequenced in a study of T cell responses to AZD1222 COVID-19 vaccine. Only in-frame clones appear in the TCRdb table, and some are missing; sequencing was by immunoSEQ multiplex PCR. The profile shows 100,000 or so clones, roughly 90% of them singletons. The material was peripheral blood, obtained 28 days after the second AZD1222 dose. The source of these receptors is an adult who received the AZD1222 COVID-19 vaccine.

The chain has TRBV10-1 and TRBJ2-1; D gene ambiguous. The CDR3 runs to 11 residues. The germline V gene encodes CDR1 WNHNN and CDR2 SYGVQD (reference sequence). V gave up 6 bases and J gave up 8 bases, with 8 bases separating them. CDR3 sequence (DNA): TGCGCCAGCAGCGCCGAATATGAGCAGTTCTTC. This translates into CASSAEYEQFF.

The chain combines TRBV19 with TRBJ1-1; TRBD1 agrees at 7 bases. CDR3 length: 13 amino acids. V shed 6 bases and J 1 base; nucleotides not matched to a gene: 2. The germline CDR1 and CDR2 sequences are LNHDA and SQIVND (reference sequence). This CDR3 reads CASRGQRNTEAFF. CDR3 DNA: TGTGCCAGTAGGGGACAGCGGAACACTGAAGCTTTCTTT.

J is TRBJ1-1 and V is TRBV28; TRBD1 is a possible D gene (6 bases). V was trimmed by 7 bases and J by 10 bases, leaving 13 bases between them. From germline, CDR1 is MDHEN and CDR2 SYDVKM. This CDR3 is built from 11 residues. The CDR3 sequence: CASIGGGGAFF. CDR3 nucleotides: TGTGCCAGCATAGGAGGGGGGGGAGCTTTCTTT.

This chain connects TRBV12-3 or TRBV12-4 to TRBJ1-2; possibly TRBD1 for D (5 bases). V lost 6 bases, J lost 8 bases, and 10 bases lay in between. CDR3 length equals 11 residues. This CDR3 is CASSNQGGYTF. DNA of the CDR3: TGTGCCAGCAGCAACCAGGGAGGCTACACCTTC.